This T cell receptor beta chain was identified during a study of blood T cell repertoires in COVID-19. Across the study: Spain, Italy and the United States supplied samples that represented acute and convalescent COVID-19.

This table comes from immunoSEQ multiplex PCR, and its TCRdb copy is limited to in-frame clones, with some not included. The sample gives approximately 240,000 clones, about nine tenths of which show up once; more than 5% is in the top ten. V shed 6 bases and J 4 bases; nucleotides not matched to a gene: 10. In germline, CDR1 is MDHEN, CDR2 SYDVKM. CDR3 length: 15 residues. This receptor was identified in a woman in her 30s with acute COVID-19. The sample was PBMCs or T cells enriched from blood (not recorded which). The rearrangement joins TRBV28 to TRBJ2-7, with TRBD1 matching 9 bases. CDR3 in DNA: TGTGCCAGCAGCGATACAACAGGGGGCGCTTACGAGCAGTACTTC. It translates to CASSDTTGGAYEQYF.